This T cell receptor beta chain was observed in a study of cytomegalovirus exposure and HLA in healthy donors (TCRdb year 2017). For the study in its entirety: In an earlier analysis of some 610 of the donors, 250 to 300 Gb of sequence data and 90 million to 120 million unique TCR beta sequences from about 179 million T cells were reported. An early release covering around 630 HLA-typed donors comprised about 300 gigabases of sequencing data and around 80 million unique TCR sequences. The genetic ancestry cluster associated with self-reported Caucasian donors included around 76% of the 398 genotyped donors. The study aimed to test whether cataloging public T cell receptors could reveal signatures of past pathogen exposure. The study used immunosequencing to profile the T cell repertoires of 666 subjects and linked those repertoires to cytomegalovirus serostatus. A separate validation cohort of approximately 130 different subjects was used in addition to the approximately 700-subject first cohort. To predict cytomegalovirus infection status, the study combined high-throughput TCR immunosequencing, statistical association of individual TCRs with disease status, and machine learning. In a later analysis, previously published TCR beta repertoires from several hundred donors were re-analyzed and high-resolution HLA genotyping was added so that TCR occurrence patterns could be studied. The later analysis used no new phenotypic data to find candidate immune exposures, relying instead on TCR beta sequences and their occurrence across donors. An earlier analysis of some 500 of the donors applied high-throughput TCR beta sequencing to assess whether each TCR beta V gene segment acted as functional or pseudogenic. Donor age, sex, ethnicity and CMV serostatus were collected together with the repertoire data. A later genetic analysis used genome-wide SNP genotypes for about 55% of the 666 donors, treating that subset as a discovery cohort. All discovery cohort repertoires had been generated on a single sequencing platform. Both class I and class II loci were covered by HLA typing, at four-digit resolution. The number of donors typed differed by locus, with roughly 629-640 for A, B, C, DRB1 and DQB1, roughly 520 for DQA1, 606 for DPA1, and over 400 for DPB1. Roughly 5 DR-DQ haplotypes were treated as single units for association and clustering because of strong linkage in the cohort. Among about 390 genotyped donors of the cohort, an average of approximately 240,000 unique TCR beta nucleotide sequences were sequenced per donor, roughly 18% of them non-productive. General conclusions and limits of the study: The sequencing pipeline was judged likely to have produced a cluster of highly shared sequence variants as a technical artifact. Because counts were too low, about 15 rarely observed V segments, including chromosome 9 orphons, were left out of the earlier analysis of 500 to 750 of the donors. Because some donors lacked HLA typing at each locus, the association tests relied only on the typed subset. A further reported finding was that TCR beta sequences accurately predicted the HLA-A and HLA-B alleles for most subjects in the first cohort. Most CMV-associated TCR beta chains appeared to be HLA-restricted in a later analysis, and the HLA associations seemed to be driven largely by CMV exposure. Cytomegalovirus status was reported to be diagnosed by the classifier with high specificity and sensitivity in both the original and validation cohorts. Specific HLA alleles were associated with about 17,000 TCR beta sequences at a false discovery rate of 0.05 in a later analysis. A later analysis found that TCR association rates varied across HLA loci, with DRB1 alleles showing the most associated TCRs and HLA-C alleles the fewest. A later genetic analysis reported fewer N-insertions in productive TCRs among donors in an Asian-associated ancestry cluster than the approximately 670-donor mean. The cohort was sequenced for TCR beta chains only, and without alpha or paired-chain data the features that could be detected were limited. A later genetic analysis associated a missense DCLRE1C variant with V-gene and J-gene trimming of TCR beta chains, and an independent cohort replicated the association. When HLA alleles, especially DR and DQ, strongly co-occurred, attributing TCR associations to individual alleles was difficult. Most TCR sequences were seen in very few donors, while some public TCRs were found in many individuals. A total of 150 to 200 TCR beta chains were listed by the study as associated with cytomegalovirus. According to a later analysis, parvovirus B19, influenza, CMV and Epstein-Barr virus appeared linked to several top co-occurrence clusters. It was suggested by the authors that the approach could potentially be generalized to other disease states and immunological phenotypes. The presence/absence analyses assumed that sequencing depth was roughly uniform across donors, and that assumption may not be true. For the cohort, immune exposure information was limited to CMV serostatus. A later analysis found that HLA-associated TCR beta chains were more clonally expanded and had lower generation probabilities than equally common non-associated chains. Correlated functional status among segregating V segments might be attributable to linkage disequilibrium, but an unknown experimental factor could not be ruled out. An earlier analysis of approximately 530 of the donors showed that most TCR beta V segments appeared in productive rearrangements either about 87% or about 30% of the time, which broadly matched IMGT annotations. The 87-base-pair reads could not distinguish some IMGT-functional V segments, including TRBV6-2 and TRBV6-3, so those segments were excluded. Three of the identified cytomegalovirus-associated TCR beta chains were confirmed in vitro to be specific for cytomegalovirus antigens.

Library generation was performed with the immunoSEQ multiplex PCR assay. For the multiplex PCR, a mixture combining 60 forward primers for TCR Vbeta segments and 13 reverse primers for TCR Jbeta segments was used. Amplification of the CDR3 region of rearranged TCR beta genes was performed with a multiplex PCR assay on genomic DNA. The Illumina HiSeq System was used to sequence the amplified TCR beta libraries as 87-base-pair reads. The authors' pipeline ran thus. In a later analysis, roughly 80 million unique TCR beta chains were counted across the 500 to 700 repertoires, and approximately 9.9 million of these chains were shared by at least two donors. Raw reads were error-corrected and collapsed into unique sequences by a nearest-neighbor algorithm in which closely related sequences were merged to remove PCR and sequencing errors. V, D and J gene segments were assigned by aligning CDR3 sequences to IMGT reference sequences. For a sequence to be retained, a match of at least six nucleotides was required to both a V gene segment and a J gene segment. A rearrangement was called productive if the CDR3 had no stop codons and remained in frame with V and J, and every other rearrangement was called non-productive. Following IMGT convention, CDR3 was defined as the stretch from the second conserved V-encoded cysteine up to the conserved J-encoded phenylalanine. Sequences without an unambiguous match to a single V gene segment were excluded from the earlier analysis of 450 to 650 of the donors. An earlier analysis of 587 of the donors classified V segments as functional when productive rearrangements were above 56.7% and as segregating when the standard deviation between donors was above 5%. To diagnose cytomegalovirus status from the catalog of TCR beta chain sequences, a statistical classification framework was built. A later analysis assigned V and J genes by comparing TCR nucleotide sequences with IMGT/GENE-DB human TR gene sequences. The TCRdist pipeline was used in a later analysis to assign CDR3 sequences and most-parsimonious VDJ recombination scenarios. A later analysis defined each TCR beta chain by its CDR3 amino acid sequence plus V-gene family, and excluded reads lacking a unique V-gene family. In a later analysis, 450 to 600 highly shared, low-generation-probability nucleotide sequences were removed to address suspected cross-contamination and a sequencing artifact. In a later analysis, a clonal expansion index was calculated for each public chain from normalized within-repertoire ranks of inferred template counts. In a later analysis, generation probabilities were computed using a VDJ recombination model fitted to out-of-frame rearrangements, and the results were checked against IGoR. In a later analysis, hypergeometric tests were used to score TCR-TCR, TCR-HLA and TCR-CMV co-occurrence, with a repertoire-size bias correction applied to TCR pairs. A later analysis estimated false discovery rates by permuting HLA or CMV assignments 20 times. In a later analysis, co-occurring TCRs were grouped with DBSCAN, and TCRdist sequence similarity was added when clustering was performed within HLA-allele-positive subsets. For co-occurrence clustering, repertoires with fewer than 30,000 or more than 120,000 public chains were excluded, along with a handful of repertoires with anomalous nucleotide sharing. TCRdb limited this immuneACCESS table to in-frame rearrangements with V and J called. A share of clones is missing; checked studies link under half to unresolved V genes, and the rest is unexplained. V, J and clone size are taken as reported in that table, and D and trimming were inferred from the DNA itself. Counted in this sample were about 150,000 clones; approximately 82% of them appeared once. Around 1.4% of the sample belongs to the ten largest clones.

In total, 666 healthy bone marrow donors made up the cohort. Cohort members were all nominally healthy when sampled, although unrecorded immune exposures were likely present. The donor tested CMV seronegative, placing the donor among the 352 seronegative members of the cohort. A peripheral blood sample was collected from each donor, and TCR beta sequencing was performed on peripheral blood mononuclear cells. The Qiagen DNeasy Blood Extraction Kit was used to extract genomic DNA from the blood cell samples. As to this clone: Its recognized antigen is unknown. No base qualities exist here, and no much larger clone lies one base off it.

V is cut back by 3 bases and J by 2 bases, with 6 bases in the junction unmatched. The CDR3, from cysteine to phenylalanine, totals 15 residues. The kept DNA is CDR3 alone, 45 bases in frame from the first base. The germline V gene provides CDR1 SGHTA and CDR2 FQGNSA. The TCR was taken from a male donor in good health and CMV-seronegative. The rearrangement joined TRBV7-2 to TRBJ2-7; TRBD2 agrees with 8 junctional bases. Sample: PBMCs. Here the CDR3 is given as CASSFTSGNTYEQYF. The DNA sequence is given as TGTGCCAGCAGCTTTACTAGCGGTAATACCTACGAGCAGTACTTC.